A single sample gave rise to the 27 T cell receptor beta chains below, sequenced in a study of shared clonotypes between healthy human individuals. TCRdb's table, derived via immunoSEQ multiplex PCR, lists solely in-frame clones and lacks some. Of about 2.1 million clones in the sample, around 93% are singletons; the top ten hold about 1.7%. Naive CD8 cells lacked CD45RO, underwent positive selection for CCR7 and left out terminally differentiated effector memory CD45RA+ cells. Input material: naive CD8+ T cells from PBMCs. The receptor set was obtained from a man in his late teens or twenties in good health. Some clones in this sample may be carry-over from other donors' samples.

The CDR3 spells CASSEFGGNEKLFF. CDR3 nucleotide sequence: TGTGCCAGCAGTGAATTCGGGGGTAATGAAAAACTGTTTTTT. V gene TRBV6-4 combines with J gene TRBJ1-4, with D tentatively TRBD1 (5 bases). Per the germline V gene, CDR1 is MRHNA and CDR2 is SNTAGT. Trimming stripped 3 bases from V and 4 bases from J, with 9 bases between. The CDR3 covers 14 residues.

The CDR3 here is CASDGGPGGLNTEAFF. DNA for the CDR3: TGTGCCAGCGACGGGGGACCGGGGGGCTTGAACACTGAAGCTTTCTTT. The chain recombines TRBV9 with TRBJ1-1; D possibly corresponds to TRBD1 (6 bases). The germline V gene has CDR1 SGDLS and CDR2 YYNGEE. CDR3 length: 16 amino acids. V lost 7 bases and J lost 0, with 19 bases in between.

The chain employs TRBV6-5 and TRBJ2-1, with D possibly matching TRBD2 (6 bases). CDR3 size: 13 residues. CDR1 is MNHEY and CDR2 is SVGAGI in the germline V gene. Deletions cut 0 bases from V and 9 bases from J, with 9 bases between. The CDR3 region has the DNA TGTGCCAGCAGTTACTCGATGGGGGGTGAGCAGTTCTTC. The encoded protein is CASSYSMGGEQFF.

The rearrangement uses TRBV27 and TRBJ1-5, with D unresolved. Germline V gives CDR1 MNHEY, CDR2 SMNVEV (reference sequence). The CDR3 runs to 13 residues. The V end lost 5 bases, the J end lost 3 bases, and 8 bases lay between the germline ends. The CDR3 here is CASSQLFNQPQHF. In DNA, the CDR3 is TGTGCCAGCAGTCAACTATTCAATCAGCCCCAGCATTTT.

The rearrangement uses TRBV27 and TRBJ1-4; D is possibly TRBD1 (5 bases). The germline V and J ends were trimmed by 5 bases and 4 bases, with 11 bases remaining between them. The germline CDR1 and CDR2 sequences are MNHEY and SMNVEV (reference sequence). This CDR3 region has 14 residues. CDR3 region: CASSPRDDNEKLFF. The CDR3 nucleotides are TGTGCCAGCAGTCCCCGGGACGATAATGAAAAACTGTTTTTT.

The chain links TRBV10-2 to TRBJ1-2; a weak D match, TRBD1 (5 bases). This CDR3 is built from 18 residues. The V gene lost 0 bases and the J gene lost 1 base, with 18 bases spanning the gap. Per germline, CDR1 WSHSY and CDR2 SAAADI. The CDR3 reads CASSESGRKGALNYGYTF. The CDR3 DNA follows: TGCGCCAGCAGTGAGTCGGGCAGAAAAGGGGCTCTTAACTATGGCTACACCTTC.

This chain connects TRBV27 to TRBJ2-3; D is ambiguous. CDR3 length: 13 residues. The ends were cut back, 6 bases at V and 2 bases at J, with 9 bases in the middle. CDR1 and CDR2 (germline): MNHEY, SMNVEV (reference sequence). CDR3 bases: TGTGCCAGCAGCCCCATGGTCACAGATACGCAGTATTTT. The encoded protein is CASSPMVTDTQYF.

The V gene is TRBV7-2, the J gene TRBJ1-3; possible D gene TRBD1, 5 bases. CDR1 is SGHTA and CDR2 is FQGNSA in the germline V gene. Trimming removed 2 bases at V and 0 bases at J, with 17 bases between. This CDR3 spans 18 amino acids. The CDR3 here is CASSLSPRQSTSGNTIYF. CDR3 in DNA: TGTGCCAGCAGCTTAAGCCCGCGACAGTCGACCTCTGGAAACACCATATATTTT.

V gene TRBV30 combines with J gene TRBJ1-2; D perhaps matches TRBD1 (5 bases). The CDR3 has 14 amino acids. V was pared by 3 bases and J by 4 bases, with 15 bases between. The V gene's germline CDR1 is GTSNPN and CDR2 SVGIG (reference sequence). DNA of the CDR3: TGTGCCTGGAGCGCATCAGGGACGGGCTATGGCTACACCTTC. This translates into CAWSASGTGYGYTF.

V usage is TRBV28 and J usage is TRBJ2-2; D gene unclear. CDR1 and CDR2 from the germline V gene are MDHEN and SYDVKM. Trimming took off 3 bases at V and 1 base at J, with 6 bases between the two ends. The CDR3 contains 14 residues. The CDR3 loop is CASSLKLNTGELFF. For the CDR3, the DNA is TGTGCCAGCAGTTTGAAGCTGAACACCGGGGAGCTGTTTTTT.

V gene TRBV5-1 combines with J gene TRBJ2-6; 7 positions agree with TRBD1. Germline V gene data show CDR1 as SGHRS and CDR2 as YFSETQ. With V trimmed by 0 bases and J by 4 bases, 7 bases remained unmatched. The CDR3 contains 17 residues. CDR3 sequence (DNA): TGCGCCAGCAGCTTGGGTGGACAGGCCTTAGGGGCCAACGTCCTGACTTTC. It yields the protein CASSLGGQALGANVLTF.

The genes are TRBV20-1 and TRBJ2-5; 7 bases align to TRBD2. The J segment lost 3 bases and the V segment lost 5 bases, leaving 0 bases of the junction unmatched. CDR1 DFQATT and CDR2 SNEGSKA come from the germline V gene (reference sequence). This CDR3 has 11 amino acids. CDR3 bases: TGCAGTGCTGGGGGGGAAGAGACCCAGTACTTC. Its protein product is CSAGGEETQYF.

The V call is TRBV7-9, the J call TRBJ1-1; D is unclear. The CDR3 runs to 15 residues. The V end was cut by 2 bases, the J end by 2 bases, with 12 bases between. Germline CDR1 SEHNR, CDR2 FQNEAQ (reference sequence). The CDR3 protein is CASSLYLGGNTEAFF. The CDR3 DNA reads TGTGCCAGCAGCTTATACCTCGGCGGAAACACTGAAGCTTTCTTT.

The CDR3 loop reads CASSFRTSGANVLTF. The CDR3 bases are TGTGCCAGCAGTTTCCGGACCTCTGGGGCCAACGTCCTGACTTTC. This chain links TRBV27 with TRBJ2-6; D call uncertain. The V gene's germline CDR1 is MNHEY and CDR2 SMNVEV (reference sequence). V was cut by 3 bases and J by 0 bases, with 6 bases left in between. This CDR3 region has 15 residues.

The gene calls are TRBV27 and TRBJ1-2; 9 bases line up with TRBD1. Germline CDR1 is MNHEY and CDR2 is SMNVEV (reference sequence). The V and J ends lost 4 bases and 6 bases, in that order; junction bases with no gene match: 6. CDR3 length: 14 amino acids. Here the CDR3 DNA reads TGTGCCAGCAGTTCGGGACAGGGAGAGGATGGCTACACCTTC. Translation gives CASSSGQGEDGYTF.

The chain uses TRBV10-3 and TRBJ2-5; 8 nucleotides agree with TRBD2. Germline assignment: CDR1 ENHRY and CDR2 SYGVKD. The CDR3 spans 18 residues. With 2 bases clipped from V and 0 bases from J, the junction kept 11 bases outside the gene matches. CDR3 in amino acids: CAISETTPTGGNQETQYF. CDR3 in DNA: TGTGCCATCAGTGAGACTACCCCAACGGGGGGGAACCAAGAGACCCAGTACTTC.

The chain couples TRBV27 to TRBJ2-1; the D is unclear. Germline V lookup: CDR1 MNHEY, CDR2 SMNVEV (reference sequence). The CDR3 is 14 residues long. The germline V and J ends were trimmed by 10 bases and 0 bases, with 13 bases remaining between them. CDR3 loop: CATQEGGSYNEQFF. The CDR3 region has the DNA TGTGCCACCCAGGAAGGCGGCTCCTACAATGAGCAGTTCTTC.

V and J are TRBV4-2 and TRBJ2-1; 13 nucleotides agree with TRBD2. Germline loops: CDR1 LGHNA, CDR2 YNFKEQ. Unmatched junction bases numbered 2, after V lost 4 bases and J lost 2 bases. This CDR3 region has 16 residues. The CDR3 loop reads CASSPGTSGAYNEQFF. The CDR3 nucleotides read TGTGCCAGCAGCCCTGGGACTAGCGGGGCCTACAATGAGCAGTTCTTC.

The chain joins TRBV11-1 to TRBJ2-1; D remains ambiguous. Germline V gene lookup returns CDR1 SGHAT and CDR2 FQDESV (reference sequence). The V and J ends lost 4 bases and 4 bases respectively, with 11 bases between them. The CDR3 has 14 residues. As DNA, the CDR3 is TGTGCCAGCAGCTCTCTTTCTCCTTACAATGAGCAGTTCTTC. This codes for CASSSLSPYNEQFF.

As regards this clone: The sample carries other DNA sequences with the same CDR3. The chain couples TRBV9 to TRBJ2-1; perhaps TRBD2 as D (6 bases). V lost 0 bases and J 2 bases, leaving 12 bases between the germline ends. The CDR3 runs 16 residues. From germline, CDR1 is SGDLS and CDR2 YYNGEE. The CDR3 reads CASSVVGSGTYNEQFF. The CDR3 DNA sequence: TGTGCCAGCAGCGTAGTAGGTAGCGGCACCTACAATGAGCAGTTCTTC.

This clone was seen a few times. The gene calls are TRBV30 and TRBJ1-5; 8 nucleotides agree with TRBD1. The CDR3 length is 14 residues. Trimming took 5 bases from V and 3 from J; bases not matched to a gene: 6. Germline V gene data show CDR1 as GTSNPN and CDR2 as SVGIG (reference sequence). Written as DNA, the CDR3 is TGTGCCTGGGCCCCAGGGGGCCTCAATCAGCCCCAGCATTTT. Amino acid sequence: CAWAPGGLNQPQHF.

V gene TRBV27 combines with J gene TRBJ1-3; no clear D gene. Trimming took 5 bases from V and 1 from J, leaving 3 bases between them. This CDR3 has 12 residues. CDR1 is MNHEY, CDR2 SMNVEV, per germline (reference sequence). The CDR3 loop is CASSDSGNTIYF. The CDR3, as DNA: TGTGCCAGCAGTGATTCTGGAAACACCATATATTTT.

V is TRBV19 and J is TRBJ2-2; TRBD2 agrees at 7 bases. The germline V gene has CDR1 LNHDA and CDR2 SQIVND (reference sequence). Trimming removed 6 bases from V and 7 bases from J; junction bases left unmatched: 11. This CDR3 contains 15 residues. As DNA, the CDR3 is TGTGCCAGTAGCTCAACGGGGGGAGAGTTCGGGGAGCTGTTTTTT. Its translation is CASSSTGGEFGELFF. Looking up the rest from reference TRBV19 and TRBJ2-2 gives the full variable domain: DGGITQSPKYLFRKEGQNVTLSCEQNLNHDAMYWYRQDPGQGLRLIYYSQIVNDFQKGDIAEGYSVSREKKESFPLTVTSAQKNPTAFYLCASSSTGGEFGELFFGEGSRLTVL.

The chain has TRBV28 and TRBJ1-3; D is undetermined. There are 16 residues in the CDR3. Germline CDR1 and CDR2: MDHEN and SYDVKM. V was clipped by 1 base and J by 4 bases, with 14 bases between them. The CDR3 loop reads CASSLFEQPRGNTIYF. DNA of the CDR3: TGTGCCAGCAGTTTATTTGAACAGCCAAGGGGAAACACCATATATTTT.

This chain uses TRBV30 with TRBJ2-1; maybe TRBD2 (5 bases). V lost 3 bases and J 0 bases, leaving 9 bases between the germline ends. The CDR3 runs to 14 residues. The germline V gene has CDR1 GTSNPN and CDR2 SVGIG (reference sequence). The CDR3 DNA sequence: TGTGCCTGGAGAAACGGAGGCTCCTACAATGAGCAGTTCTTC. Its translation: CAWRNGGSYNEQFF.

The gene calls are TRBV9 and TRBJ2-1, with 10 bases aligning to TRBD2. Germline V gene data show CDR1 as SGDLS and CDR2 as YYNGEE. The CDR3 sequence is 15 residues long. The junction had 7 bases not matched to a gene; V was cut back by 2 bases and J by 8 bases. The chain's CDR3 is CASSVWTSGGDEQFF. The CDR3 DNA reads TGTGCCAGCAGCGTTTGGACTAGCGGAGGAGATGAGCAGTTCTTC.

The chain links TRBV13 to TRBJ2-4, with D perhaps being TRBD1 or TRBD2 (7 bases each). Between the trimmed V and J ends, which lost 4 bases and 9 bases, there was a span of 19 bases. Germline lookup yields CDR1 PRHDT and CDR2 FYEKMQ (reference sequence). CDR3 size: 15 residues. The CDR3 DNA follows: TGTGCCAGCAGCTCCCTCGGGCAGGGGGGGACCATTCAGTACTTC. Its protein product is CASSSLGQGGTIQYF.